This TCR beta chain was identified during a study of shared clonotypes between healthy human individuals. Measured with immunoSEQ multiplex PCR; TCRdb has only the in-frame clones, and not every one. Counted here are a few million clones, over 85% occurring once; the ten biggest clones make up roughly 0.14%. CDR1 and CDR2 from the germline V gene are WSHSY and SAAADI. Trimming shortened V by 3 bases and J by 2 bases, and 11 bases separated the two germline ends. The CDR3 is made up of 14 amino acids. The V and J genes are TRBV10-2 and TRBJ2-7; D possibly corresponds to TRBD1 (6 bases). This TCR was sampled from a man between 18 and 29 years old in good health. The sample was naive CD4+ T cells sorted from blood. Subset: CD45RA+ positively selected. The CDR3 region has the DNA TGCGCCAGCAGTGACGAGGACAGACCCTACGAGCAGTACTTC. Amino acid sequence: CASSDEDRPYEQYF.